The rows below give T cell receptor beta chains drawn from one sample of a study of graft-versus-host responses after intestinal transplantation. These receptors' targets are unknown. Profiled with immunoSEQ multiplex PCR; TCRdb holds only in-frame clones, not every one. The repertoire has some 81,000 clones, approximately 88% of them found once; the top ten carry approximately 0.34%. The specimen was unstimulated CD4+ T cells sorted from spleen or lymph node cells, collected before intestinal transplant. These receptors all come from a human donor who received an intestinal transplant. Each CDR3 is given with its conserved first and last residue. D genes are given only for firm matches. Size is stated for part of the rows, as once, few or many counts, or as a class when the clone is expanded.

.	TRBV2	.	TRBJ2-2	TGTGCCAGCAGTGTCAGGGGGGAGCTGTTTTTT	CASSVRGELFF
.	TRBV5-1	TRBD2	TRBJ2-1	TGCGCCAGCAGCTTGACGTCCGGGGGGGCCTACAATGAGCAGTTCTTC	CASSLTSGGAYNEQFF
.	TRBV27	TRBD1	TRBJ2-7	TGTGCCAGCAGGCCCCTACCCCCGGGACAGGGGGAGAGGAGGTCCTACGAGCAGTACTTC	CASRPLPPGQGERRSYEQYF
.	TRBV5-4	.	TRBJ2-1	TGTGCCAGCAGCTTGGAACTAGTTTCCTACAATGAGCAGTTCTTC	CASSLELVSYNEQFF
.	TRBV11-3	.	TRBJ2-3	TGTGCCAGCAGCTTAGGGACATCTAGCACAGATACGCAGTATTTT	CASSLGTSSTDTQYF
.	TRBV28	.	TRBJ2-7	TGTGCCAGCAGGGGGGGAAATCCATATTACGAGCAGTACTTC	CASRGGNPYYEQYF
.	TRBV6-1	.	TRBJ2-2	TGTGCCAGCAGGACTAATCGGAACACCGGGGAGCTGTTTTTT	CASRTNRNTGELFF
.	TRBV28	TRBD1	TRBJ1-6	TGTGCCAGCAGTTCCTCCGGGACAGGGGAGTCACCCCTCCACTTT	CASSSSGTGESPLHF
.	TRBV5-1	TRBD1	TRBJ1-6	TGCGCCAGCAGCTTGGAACAGGGGGCCTGGGGTAATTCACCCCTCCACTTT	CASSLEQGAWGNSPLHF
few	TRBV19	.	TRBJ1-4	TGTGCCAGTAGCTTCAACAGGGCCAATGAAAAACTGTTTTTT	CASSFNRANEKLFF
.	TRBV30	.	TRBJ1-2	TGTGCCTGGAGTAGTCCGGGGATCAACTATGGCTACACCTTC	CAWSSPGINYGYTF
.	TRBV27	TRBD2	TRBJ2-7	TGTGCCAGCAGTCGCCGGGGGGTAGCGGGAGTCCCCTACGAGCAGTACTTC	CASSRRGVAGVPYEQYF
.	TRBV15	.	TRBJ1-5	TGTGCCACCAGACTCGGAGGAGGGATTGCGGCCGATCAGCCCCAGCATTTT	CATRLGGGIAADQPQHF
.	TRBV11-2	TRBD1	TRBJ2-7	TGTGCCAGCAGCCCCCGGGACAGGGCGTACGAGCAGTACTTC	CASSPRDRAYEQYF
.	TRBV10-2	.	TRBJ2-1	TGCGCCAGCAGTGAGTCGGGAGAGGGAAATGAGCAGTTCTTC	CASSESGEGNEQFF
once	TRBV27	TRBD2	TRBJ2-1	TGTGCCAGCAGAGCGGGAGATGGCTACAATGAGCAGTTCTTC	CASRAGDGYNEQFF
.	TRBV7-8	TRBD1	TRBJ1-5	TGTGCCAGCAGCCCCTCGGCAGGGGGCGTATTTGATCAGCCCCAGCATTTT	CASSPSAGGVFDQPQHF
.	TRBV6-6	.	TRBJ2-7	TGTGCCAGCAGGCAGGGTTACGAGCAGTACTTC	CASRQGYEQYF
.	TRBV9	.	TRBJ1-2	TGTGCCAGCTCAGGGGCTAAGGGAGGCTACACCTTC	CASSGAKGGYTF
.	TRBV7-6	TRBD2	TRBJ2-1	TGTGCCAGCAGCTTAGTAGCGGGGGGCTTCTACAATGAGCAGTTCTTC	CASSLVAGGFYNEQFF
.	TRBV2	.	TRBJ2-7	TGTGCCAGCAGTGCCCTCAGAATTTACGAGCAGTACTTC	CASSALRIYEQYF
few	TRBV10-3	TRBD2	TRBJ2-3	TGTGCCATCAGTGTCACTAGCGGGGGGACCACAGATACGCAGTATTTT	CAISVTSGGTTDTQYF
.	TRBV4-2	.	TRBJ1-5	TGTGCCAGCAGCCAAGATCAACTCAGGTCCGGTCAGCCCCAGCATTTT	CASSQDQLRSGQPQHF
.	TRBV9	TRBD2	TRBJ2-5	TGTGCCAGCACCCCCTATGGGGGGGACCAAGAGACCCAGTACTTC	CASTPYGGDQETQYF
once	TRBV6-5	.	TRBJ1-6	TGTGCCAGCAGTCTTCAGGGTTATAATTCACCCCTCCACTTT	CASSLQGYNSPLHF
.	TRBV29-1	.	TRBJ1-1	TGCAGCGTTCAGGACAGAGGGAAAGCTTTCTTT	CSVQDRGKAFF
.	TRBV2	TRBD2	TRBJ2-7	TGTGCCAGCAGTGAAGGGGGAGGGAACGACTACGAGCAGTACTTC	CASSEGGGNDYEQYF
.	TRBV5-1	TRBD1	TRBJ2-1	TGCGCCAGCAGCTTTGGGGACAGGGCGGGCGATGAGCAGTTCTTC	CASSFGDRAGDEQFF
.	TRBV6-5	TRBD1	TRBJ1-2	TGTGCCAGCAGTTACGGGGACAGGGGTTGGTATGGCTACACCTTC	CASSYGDRGWYGYTF
.	TRBV2	.	TRBJ2-7	TGTGCCAGCAGTGAAGCAGTCGGGGACGAGCAGTACTTC	CASSEAVGDEQYF
.	TRBV28	.	TRBJ2-7	TGTGCCAGCAGGAGCAGGACCTACGAGCAGTACTTC	CASRSRTYEQYF
.	TRBV2	.	TRBJ2-7	TGTGCCAGCAGGATCAGCTCCTACGAGCAGTACTTC	CASRISSYEQYF
.	TRBV6-5	.	TRBJ2-2	TGTGCCAGCAGTTCACAGGGAACCCCCGGGGAGCTGTTTTTT	CASSSQGTPGELFF
.	TRBV29-1	.	TRBJ2-3	TGCAGCGTGGAGAAAACCAGTTCTAGCACAGATACGCAGTATTTT	CSVEKTSSSTDTQYF
.	TRBV5-1	.	TRBJ2-1	TGCGCCAGCAGCTTGGATCCCAGGAATGAGCAGTTCTTC	CASSLDPRNEQFF
.	TRBV28	.	TRBJ1-5	TGTGCCAGCAGTTCAGAATCCGGGACAAGCTTTAGCAATCAGCCCCAGCATTTT	CASSSESGTSFSNQPQHF
once	TRBV10-2	TRBD2	TRBJ2-7	TGCGCCAGCAGTGTTAGCGGGGCATCCGAGCAGTACTTC	CASSVSGASEQYF
.	TRBV6-1	.	TRBJ1-2	TGTGCCAGCAGTGAAGCGGTCACAGGAAGACTAGCTAACTATGGCTACACCTTC	CASSEAVTGRLANYGYTF
once	TRBV7-3	TRBD2	TRBJ2-7	TGTGCCAGCAGCCCGACTAGCGGGAGTTACGAGCAGTACTTC	CASSPTSGSYEQYF
.	TRBV18	.	TRBJ2-3	TGTGCCAGCTCACCACCGGCATCTAGCGCCTCTAGCACAGATACGCAGTATTTT	CASSPPASSASSTDTQYF